One and the same sample provided the 4 T cell receptor beta chains below, sequenced in a study of T cell responses to AZD1222 COVID-19 vaccine. The data were produced by immunoSEQ multiplex PCR, yet TCRdb's version contains in-frame clones alone and is incomplete. The table lists 110,000 to 150,000 clones, roughly 93% of them singletons. The sample was peripheral blood, taken after recovery from COVID-19. All receptors come from an adult who had recovered from COVID-19.

The rearrangement uses TRBV20-1 and TRBJ2-7; D is unclear. Trimming removed 6 bases from V and 7 bases from J, with 13 bases in between. This CDR3 spans 11 amino acids. CDR1 is DFQATT and CDR2 is SNEGSKA in the germline V gene (reference sequence). The CDR3 nucleotides are TGCAGTGCACCCGGACCCGGAGAGCAGTACTTC. The encoded protein is CSAPGPGEQYF.

This chain connects TRBV30 to TRBJ2-5; 10 bases align to TRBD1. CDR3 size: 17 residues. V lost 4 bases to trimming and J lost 4 bases; unmatched junction nucleotides: 15. Germline V lookup: CDR1 GTSNPN, CDR2 SVGIG (reference sequence). The CDR3 sequence: CAWTLGILTGGAETQYF. The CDR3 DNA sequence: TGTGCCTGGACGCTGGGGATCTTGACAGGGGGCGCAGAGACCCAGTACTTC.

The chain joins TRBV27 to TRBJ2-7, with D tentatively TRBD2 (6 bases). Germline V gene lookup returns CDR1 MNHEY and CDR2 SMNVEV (reference sequence). V lost 8 bases to trimming and J lost 4 bases, with 21 bases between them. The CDR3 runs to 15 residues. This CDR3 is CASSPSAPTLYEQYF. The CDR3 coding sequence is TGTGCCAGCTCCCCTAGCGCCCCCACTCTATACGAGCAGTACTTC.

The gene calls are TRBV3-1 (or the pseudogene TRBV3-2) and TRBJ2-7; 9 positions match TRBD2. The CDR3 spans 14 residues. The V gene's germline CDR1 is LGHDT and CDR2 YNNKEL (reference sequence). The V segment lost 1 base and the J segment 7 bases; nucleotides outside the gene matches: 5. CDR3 nucleotide sequence: TGTGCCAGCAGCCAAGCTAAAACTAGCGGGGAGCAGTACTTC. It yields the protein CASSQAKTSGEQYF.